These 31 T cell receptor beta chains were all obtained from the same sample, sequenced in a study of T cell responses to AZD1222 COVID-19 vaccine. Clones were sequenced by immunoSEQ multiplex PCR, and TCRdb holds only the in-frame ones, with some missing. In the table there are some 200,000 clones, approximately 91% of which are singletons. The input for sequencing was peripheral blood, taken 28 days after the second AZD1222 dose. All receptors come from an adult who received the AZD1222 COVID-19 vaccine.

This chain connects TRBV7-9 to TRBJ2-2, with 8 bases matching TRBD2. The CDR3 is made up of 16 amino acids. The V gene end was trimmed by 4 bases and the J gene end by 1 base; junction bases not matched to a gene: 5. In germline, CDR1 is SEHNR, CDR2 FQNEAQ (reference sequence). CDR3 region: CASSWGLAGNTGELFF. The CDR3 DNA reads TGTGCCAGCAGCTGGGGCCTAGCGGGGAACACCGGGGAGCTGTTTTTT.

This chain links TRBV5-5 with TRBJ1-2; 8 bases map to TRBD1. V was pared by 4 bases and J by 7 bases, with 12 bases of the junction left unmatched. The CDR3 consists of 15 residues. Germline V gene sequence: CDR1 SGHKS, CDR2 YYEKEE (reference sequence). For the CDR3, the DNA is TGTGCCAGCAGCCCGAGGACAGGGTGGCTGGGTGGCTACACCTTC. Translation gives CASSPRTGWLGGYTF.

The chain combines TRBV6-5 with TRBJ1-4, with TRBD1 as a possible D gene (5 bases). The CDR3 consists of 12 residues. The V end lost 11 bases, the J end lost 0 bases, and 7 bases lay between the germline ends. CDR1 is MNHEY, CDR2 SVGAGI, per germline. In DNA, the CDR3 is TGTGCCGGGGGAGCAACTAATGAAAAACTGTTTTTT. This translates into CAGGATNEKLFF.

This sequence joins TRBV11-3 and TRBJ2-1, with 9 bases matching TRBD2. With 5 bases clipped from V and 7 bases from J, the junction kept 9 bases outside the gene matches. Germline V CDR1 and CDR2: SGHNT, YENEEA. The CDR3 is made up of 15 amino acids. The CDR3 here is CASSPQGGRVNEQFF. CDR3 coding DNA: TGTGCCAGCAGCCCCCAAGGCGGGAGGGTGAATGAGCAGTTCTTC.

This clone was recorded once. The CDR3 DNA follows: TGCGCCAGCAGCCAAGAGATCTCTGGAAACACCATATATTTT. Protein sequence: CASSQEISGNTIYF. The chain couples TRBV4-1 to TRBJ1-3; D is ambiguous. This CDR3 region has 14 residues. V lost 0 bases and J lost 0, with 3 bases in between. The germline V gene encodes CDR1 MGHRA and CDR2 YSYEKL.

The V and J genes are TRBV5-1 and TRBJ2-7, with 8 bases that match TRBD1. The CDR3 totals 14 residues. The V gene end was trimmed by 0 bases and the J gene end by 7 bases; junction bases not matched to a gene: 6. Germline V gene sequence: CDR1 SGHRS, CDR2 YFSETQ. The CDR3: CASSLAQGAGEQYF. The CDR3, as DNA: TGCGCCAGCAGCTTGGCGCAGGGGGCCGGGGAGCAGTACTTC.

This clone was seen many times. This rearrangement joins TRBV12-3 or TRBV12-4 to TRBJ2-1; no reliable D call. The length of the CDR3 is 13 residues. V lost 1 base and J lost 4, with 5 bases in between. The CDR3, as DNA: TGTGCCAGCAGTTTAGAGAAGTACAATGAGCAGTTCTTC. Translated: CASSLEKYNEQFF.

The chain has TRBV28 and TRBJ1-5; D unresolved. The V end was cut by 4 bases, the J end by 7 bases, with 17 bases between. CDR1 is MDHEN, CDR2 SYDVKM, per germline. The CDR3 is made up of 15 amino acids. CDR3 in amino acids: CASSSLPGPGQPQHF. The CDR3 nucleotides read TGTGCCAGCAGTTCCCTTCCGGGCCCTGGGCAGCCCCAGCATTTT.

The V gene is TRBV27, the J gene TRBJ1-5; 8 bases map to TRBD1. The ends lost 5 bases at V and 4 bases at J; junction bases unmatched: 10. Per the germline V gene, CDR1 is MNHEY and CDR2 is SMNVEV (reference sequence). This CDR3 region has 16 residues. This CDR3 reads CASSPQGQVLNQPQHF. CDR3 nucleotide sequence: TGTGCCAGCAGTCCCCAGGGACAGGTCCTAAATCAGCCCCAGCATTTT.

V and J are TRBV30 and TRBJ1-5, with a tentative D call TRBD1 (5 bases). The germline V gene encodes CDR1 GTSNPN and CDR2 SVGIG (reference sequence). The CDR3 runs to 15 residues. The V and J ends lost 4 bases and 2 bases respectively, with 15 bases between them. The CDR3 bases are TGTGCCTGGACACCGAGGGGATTTGGCAATCAGCCCCAGCATTTT. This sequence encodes CAWTPRGFGNQPQHF.

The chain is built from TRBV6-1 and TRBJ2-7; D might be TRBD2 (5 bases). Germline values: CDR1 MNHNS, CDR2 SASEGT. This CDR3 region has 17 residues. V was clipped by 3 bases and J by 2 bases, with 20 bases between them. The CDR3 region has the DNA TGTGCCAGCAGTGATAAGCGGCGGAGGCAGGCCGCCTACGAGCAGTACTTC. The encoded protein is CASSDKRRRQAAYEQYF.

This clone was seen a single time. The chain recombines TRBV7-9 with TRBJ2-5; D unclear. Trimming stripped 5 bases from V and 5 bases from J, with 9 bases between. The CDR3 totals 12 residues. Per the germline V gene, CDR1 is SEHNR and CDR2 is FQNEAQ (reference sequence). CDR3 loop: CASSPSRETQYF. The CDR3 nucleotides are TGTGCCAGCAGCCCGAGTAGGGAGACCCAGTACTTC.

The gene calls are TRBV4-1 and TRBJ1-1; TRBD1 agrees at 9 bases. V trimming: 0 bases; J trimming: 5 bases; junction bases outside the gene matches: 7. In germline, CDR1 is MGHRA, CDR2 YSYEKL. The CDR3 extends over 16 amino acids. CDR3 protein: CASSQDMTGQGTEAFF. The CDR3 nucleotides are TGCGCCAGCAGCCAAGATATGACAGGACAGGGGACTGAAGCTTTCTTT.

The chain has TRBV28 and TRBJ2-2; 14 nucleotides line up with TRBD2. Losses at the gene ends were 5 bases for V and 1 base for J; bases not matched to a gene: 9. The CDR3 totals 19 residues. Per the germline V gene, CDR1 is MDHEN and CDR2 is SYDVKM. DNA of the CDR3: TGTGCCAGCAGTCCCCCCCGGACTAGCGGGAGGTGGAACACCGGGGAGCTGTTTTTT. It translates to CASSPPRTSGRWNTGELFF.

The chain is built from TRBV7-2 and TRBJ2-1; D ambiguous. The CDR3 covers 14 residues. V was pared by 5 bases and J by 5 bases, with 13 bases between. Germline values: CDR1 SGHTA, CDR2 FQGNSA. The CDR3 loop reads CASSPGWINNEQFF. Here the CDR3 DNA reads TGTGCCAGCAGCCCCGGGTGGATCAACAATGAGCAGTTCTTC.

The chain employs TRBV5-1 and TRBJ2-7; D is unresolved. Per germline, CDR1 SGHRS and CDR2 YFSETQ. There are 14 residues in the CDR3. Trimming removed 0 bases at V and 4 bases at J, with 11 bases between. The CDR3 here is CASSLGYGGYEQYF. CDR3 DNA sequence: TGCGCCAGCAGCTTGGGATACGGCGGATACGAGCAGTACTTC.

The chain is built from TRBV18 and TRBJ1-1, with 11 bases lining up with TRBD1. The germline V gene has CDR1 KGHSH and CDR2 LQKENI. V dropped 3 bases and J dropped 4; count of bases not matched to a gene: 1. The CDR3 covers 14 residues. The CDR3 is CASSPDRGPTEAFF. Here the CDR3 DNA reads TGTGCCAGCTCACCGGACAGGGGGCCCACTGAAGCTTTCTTT.

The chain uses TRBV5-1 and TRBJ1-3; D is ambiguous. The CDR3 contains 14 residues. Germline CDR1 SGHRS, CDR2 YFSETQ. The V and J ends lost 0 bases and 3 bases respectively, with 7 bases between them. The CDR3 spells CASSLDTRGNTIYF. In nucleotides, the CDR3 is TGCGCCAGCAGCTTGGACACCCGTGGAAACACCATATATTTT.

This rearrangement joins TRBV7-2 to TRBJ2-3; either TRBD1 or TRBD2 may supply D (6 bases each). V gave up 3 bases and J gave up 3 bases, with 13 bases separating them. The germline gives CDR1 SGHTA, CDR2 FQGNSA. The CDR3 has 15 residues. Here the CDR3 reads CASSFRLGGTDTQYF. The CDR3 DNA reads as TGTGCCAGCAGCTTCCGACTAGGGGGTACAGATACGCAGTATTTT.

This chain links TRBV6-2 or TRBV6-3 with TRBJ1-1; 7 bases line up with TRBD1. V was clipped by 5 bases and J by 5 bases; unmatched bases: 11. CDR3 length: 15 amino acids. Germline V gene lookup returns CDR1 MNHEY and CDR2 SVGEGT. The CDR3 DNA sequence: TGTGCCAGCAGTAGTAACATCCAGGGGGGGACTGAAGCTTTCTTT. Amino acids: CASSSNIQGGTEAFF.

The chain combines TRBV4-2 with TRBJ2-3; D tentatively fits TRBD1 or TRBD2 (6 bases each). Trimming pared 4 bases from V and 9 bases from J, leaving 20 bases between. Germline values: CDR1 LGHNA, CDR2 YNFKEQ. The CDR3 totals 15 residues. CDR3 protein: CASSPPGLEQGTQYF. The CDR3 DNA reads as TGTGCCAGCAGCCCACCGGGACTGGAGCAGGGGACGCAGTATTTT.

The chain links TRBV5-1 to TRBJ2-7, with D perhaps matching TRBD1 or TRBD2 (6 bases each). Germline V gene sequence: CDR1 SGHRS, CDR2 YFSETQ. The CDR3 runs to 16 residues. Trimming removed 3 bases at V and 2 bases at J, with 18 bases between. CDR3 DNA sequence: TGCGCCAGCAGCTACCGGGCTGGGGGGCGGACCTACGAGCAGTACTTC. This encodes CASSYRAGGRTYEQYF.

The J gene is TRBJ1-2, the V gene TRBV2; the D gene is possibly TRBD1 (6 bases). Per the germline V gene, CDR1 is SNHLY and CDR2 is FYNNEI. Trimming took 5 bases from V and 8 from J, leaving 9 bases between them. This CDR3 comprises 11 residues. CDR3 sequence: CASSTGLGYTF. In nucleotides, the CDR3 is TGTGCCAGCAGTACAGGGCTAGGCTACACCTTC. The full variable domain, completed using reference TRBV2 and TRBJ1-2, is EPEVTQTPSHQVTQMGQEVILRCVPISNHLYFYWYRQILGQKVEFLVSFYNNEISEKSEIFDDQFSVERPDGSNFTLKIRSTKLEDSAMYFCASSTGLGYTFGSGTRLTVV.

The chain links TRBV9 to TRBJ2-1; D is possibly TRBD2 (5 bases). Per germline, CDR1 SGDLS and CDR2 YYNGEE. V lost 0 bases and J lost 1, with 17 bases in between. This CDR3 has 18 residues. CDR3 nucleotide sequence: TGTGCCAGCAGCGTAGCACACCCTTCTAGCTTATCCTACAATGAGCAGTTCTTC. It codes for CASSVAHPSSLSYNEQFF.

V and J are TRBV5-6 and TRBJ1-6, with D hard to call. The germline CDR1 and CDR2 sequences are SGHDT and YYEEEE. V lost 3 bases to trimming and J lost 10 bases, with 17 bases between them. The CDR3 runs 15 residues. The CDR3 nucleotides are TGTGCCAGCAGCTCCCCCAGAGAGGTTTCGTCACCCCTCCACTTT. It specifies CASSSPREVSSPLHF.

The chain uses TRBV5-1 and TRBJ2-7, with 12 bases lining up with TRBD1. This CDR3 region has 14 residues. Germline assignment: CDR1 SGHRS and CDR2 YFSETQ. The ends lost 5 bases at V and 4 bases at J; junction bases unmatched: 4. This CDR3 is CASSRDRGQYEQYF. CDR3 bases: TGCGCCAGCAGTAGGGACAGGGGGCAGTACGAGCAGTACTTC.

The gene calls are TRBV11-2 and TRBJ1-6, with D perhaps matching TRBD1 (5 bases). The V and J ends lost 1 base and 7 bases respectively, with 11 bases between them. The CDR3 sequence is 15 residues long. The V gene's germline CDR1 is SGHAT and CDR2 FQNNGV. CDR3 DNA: TGTGCCAGCAGCTTAGGGCGACAGTTAAATTCACCCCTCCACTTT. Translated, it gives CASSLGRQLNSPLHF. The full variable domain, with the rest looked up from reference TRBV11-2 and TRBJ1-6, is EAGVAQSPRYKIIEKRQSVAFWCNPISGHATLYWYQQILGQGPKLLIQFQNNGVVDDSQLPKDRFSAERLKGVDSTLKIQPAKLEDSAVYLCASSLGRQLNSPLHFGNGTRLTVT.

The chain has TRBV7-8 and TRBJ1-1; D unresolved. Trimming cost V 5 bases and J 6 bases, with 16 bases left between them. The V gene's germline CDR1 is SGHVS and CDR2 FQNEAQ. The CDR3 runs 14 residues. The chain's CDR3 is CASSRRTTTSEAFF. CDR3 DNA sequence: TGTGCCAGCAGCCGCCGGACGACGACGTCTGAAGCTTTCTTT.

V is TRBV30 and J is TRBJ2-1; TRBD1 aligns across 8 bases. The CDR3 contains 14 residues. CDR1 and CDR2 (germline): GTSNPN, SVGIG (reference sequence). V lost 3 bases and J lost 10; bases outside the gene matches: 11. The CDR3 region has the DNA TGTGCCTGGAGCTTCGGACAGGGATTTAGGGAGCAGTTCTTC. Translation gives CAWSFGQGFREQFF.

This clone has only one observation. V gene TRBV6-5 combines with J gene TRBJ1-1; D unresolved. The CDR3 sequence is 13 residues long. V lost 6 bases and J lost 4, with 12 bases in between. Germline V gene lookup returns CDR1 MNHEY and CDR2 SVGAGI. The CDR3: CASSRRMGTEAFF. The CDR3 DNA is TGTGCCAGCAGCCGCCGTATGGGCACTGAAGCTTTCTTT.

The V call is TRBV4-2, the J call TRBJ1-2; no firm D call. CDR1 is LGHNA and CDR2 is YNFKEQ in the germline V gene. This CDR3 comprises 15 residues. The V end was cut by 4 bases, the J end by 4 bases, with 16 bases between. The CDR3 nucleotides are TGTGCCAGCAGCCCTAGAGCGGGCGGGTCCTATGGCTACACCTTC. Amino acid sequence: CASSPRAGGSYGYTF.